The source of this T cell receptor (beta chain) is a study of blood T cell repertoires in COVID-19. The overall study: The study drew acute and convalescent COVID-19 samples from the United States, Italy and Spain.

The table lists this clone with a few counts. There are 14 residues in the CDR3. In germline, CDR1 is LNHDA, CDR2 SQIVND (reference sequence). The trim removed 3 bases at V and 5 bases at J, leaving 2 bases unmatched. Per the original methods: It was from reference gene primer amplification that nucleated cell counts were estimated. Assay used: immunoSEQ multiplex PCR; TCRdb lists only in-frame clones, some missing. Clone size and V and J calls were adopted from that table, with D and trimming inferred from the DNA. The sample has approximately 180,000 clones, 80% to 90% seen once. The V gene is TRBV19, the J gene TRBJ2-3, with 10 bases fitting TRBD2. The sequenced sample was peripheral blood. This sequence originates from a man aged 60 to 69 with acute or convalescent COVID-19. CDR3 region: CASSILAGVDTQYF. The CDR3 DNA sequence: TGTGCCAGTAGTATCCTAGCGGGAGTAGATACGCAGTATTTT.